The sequence of this T cell receptor (beta chain) was determined in a study of CD8 T cells in Susac syndrome (dated by TCRdb to between 2019 and 2020). A note on the overall study: The study used repertoire sequencing to test whether antigen drove CD8+ T cell activation and differentiation in Susac syndrome.

RNA was extracted using the RNeasy kit, and roughly 0.45 to 1 ug of the RNA was reverse transcribed with random hexamers. The immunoSEQ multiplex PCR assay, covering 54 Vbeta and 13 Jbeta segments, was used to amplify TCR beta CDR3 regions. Bias from PCR amplification was corrected by using a synthetic template baseline for primer optimization and for computational correction. The paper's processing steps were these. Reads were annotated to V, D and J genes according to IMGT and were analyzed with immunoSEQ Analyzer, with only productive sequences retained. To calculate clonality, Shannon entropy was normalized by log2 of the number of productive unique sequences and then subtracted from one. For each patient and control, public and private clones were evaluated among the 100 most prevalent clones. Clones were defined as Susac-specific when absent from the healthy and MS cohorts, from over 950 published viral clones and from other ImmuneACCESS disease sequences. Using fastp trimming at Q25 and MiXCR clonotype assembly, TCRdb reanalyzed the public sequencing data and kept in-frame beta chains. Entries that share a CDR3 protein sequence are merged under the most common genes and DNA. It is TCRdb's table, rather than the study itself, that gives the V and J calls and clone size. For this sample there are fewer than 150,000 distinct CDR3 sequences; 90% to 95% appear just once. Roughly 0.13% of the sample is taken by the ten largest.

Regarding this clonotype: Its antigen is not yet known. No base quality information exists; no much larger clone differs at one position.

CDR1 and CDR2 are drawn from the germline V gene (reference sequence): DFQATT, SNEGSKA. The junction carries 16 bases between V and J, which are trimmed by 2 bases and 0 bases respectively. Measured from the cysteine to the phenylalanine, the CDR3 is 16 residues long. The entry retains the CDR3 DNA only, 48 bases that are in frame from base 1. Peripheral blood CD8+ and CD4+ T cells from healthy donors, Susac syndrome patients and multiple sclerosis patients were profiled using high-throughput TCR beta sequencing. The healthy donors served as controls matched for age and sex. Bulk CD8+ and CD4+ T cells were purified magnetically by negative isolation, whereas CD8+ TEMRA cells were enriched by FACS. Blood was collected in EDTA tubes and processed within 24 hours, with PBMCs isolated through density gradient centrifugation. PBMCs intended for TCR sequencing were frozen in liquid nitrogen and were later thawed in a 37 degrees C water bath. Purity of sorted or isolated CD4+, CD8+ and CD8+ TEMRA cells was at least 90%.

General findings and caveats noted by the study authors: The TCR sequencing and HLA analysis was acknowledged to have included a relatively small number of individuals.

The receptor comes from a human donor in good health. The chain links TRBV20-1 with TRBJ1-1; perhaps TRBD1 is the D gene, with 6 bases matching. Sequencing input: CD4+ T cells from PBMCs. The CDR3 region: CSARRQGRTVNTEAFF. The base sequence is TGCAGTGCTAGAAGGCAGGGGCGGACCGTGAACACTGAAGCTTTCTTT.